Listed here are 24 T cell receptor beta chains from one sample, sequenced in a study of OX40 agonist ivuxolimab in advanced cancers. Some clones are missing from TCRdb's copy, which holds only in-frame ones; the method was immunoSEQ multiplex PCR. The table has 61,000 or so clones, under 90% seen once. The source was CD4+ or CD8+ T cells sorted from blood, collected in a trial of the OX40 agonist ivuxolimab. The source of these receptors is an adult with an advanced solid tumor such as melanoma, head and neck, liver or kidney cancer.

The J gene is TRBJ1-5, the V gene TRBV19; the match to TRBD1 covers 7 bases. The length of the CDR3 is 15 residues. CDR1 and CDR2 (germline): LNHDA, SQIVND (reference sequence). Trimming removed 6 bases from V and 0 bases from J; junction bases left unmatched: 5. CDR3 residues: CASSTQGSSNQPQHF. Written as DNA, the CDR3 is TGTGCCAGTAGCACACAGGGGAGTAGCAATCAGCCCCAGCATTTT.

This clone occurred many times. J is TRBJ1-1 and V is TRBV30; D is possibly TRBD1 (6 bases). CDR1 and CDR2 (germline): GTSNPN, SVGIG (reference sequence). CDR3 length equals 12 residues. Trimming cost V 5 bases and J 2 bases, with 9 bases left between them. The CDR3 bases are TGTGCCTGGCACAGGGCAAACACTGAAGCTTTCTTT. It codes for CAWHRANTEAFF.

The chain recombines TRBV9 with TRBJ2-1, with D maybe TRBD1 (6 bases). Germline CDR1 and CDR2: SGDLS and YYNGEE. V was shortened by 0 bases and J by 4 bases, with 14 bases between the two germline ends. The CDR3 totals 16 residues. The CDR3 nucleotides read TGTGCCAGCAGCGTAGGAACAGGGTCAAAGTACAATGAGCAGTTCTTC. Protein product: CASSVGTGSKYNEQFF.

The chain uses TRBV5-6 and TRBJ2-7, with TRBD1 as a possible D gene (6 bases). The CDR3 consists of 13 residues. Germline loops: CDR1 SGHDT, CDR2 YYEEEE. Trimming took off 1 base at V and 10 bases at J, with 15 bases between the two ends. The CDR3 protein is CASSLSVRDKQYF. CDR3 in DNA: TGTGCCAGCAGCTTGAGTGTTCGGGACAAACAGTACTTC.

This clone was seen just once. The chain employs TRBV6-4 and TRBJ2-1; D possibly corresponds to TRBD2 (6 bases). Germline-derived CDR1 and CDR2 are MRHNA and SNTAGT. The length of the CDR3 is 15 residues. V lost 2 bases, J lost 10 bases, and 18 bases lay in between. The CDR3 nucleotides are TGTGCCAGCAGTGACCGGAGGGTACAGACAGAAGAGCAGTTCTTC. Translation gives CASSDRRVQTEEQFF.

The chain employs TRBV30 and TRBJ2-3; TRBD2 matches 8 bases. J was trimmed by 5 bases and V by 4 bases; bases with no gene match: 5. CDR1 GTSNPN and CDR2 SVGIG come from the germline V gene (reference sequence). This CDR3 has 13 residues. CDR3: CAWTSGGQDTQYF. In DNA, the CDR3 is TGTGCCTGGACGTCGGGGGGGCAAGATACGCAGTATTTT.

The chain combines TRBV30 with TRBJ2-3; D call uncertain. The CDR3 contains 12 residues. CDR1 is GTSNPN and CDR2 is SVGIG in the germline V gene (reference sequence). Trimming took off 4 bases at V and 5 bases at J, with 10 bases between the two ends. DNA for the CDR3: TGTGCCTGGAAGTTTTCAGGAGATACGCAGTATTTT. It codes for CAWKFSGDTQYF.

The genes are TRBV9 and TRBJ2-7; the match to TRBD1 covers 8 bases. The CDR3 has 14 amino acids. Germline CDR1 and CDR2: SGDLS and YYNGEE. After removal of 4 bases from V and 0 bases from J, the junction contained 3 bases not matched to a gene. CDR3 sequence reads: CASSSGQVSYEQYF. CDR3 coding DNA: TGTGCCAGCAGCTCGGGACAGGTCTCCTACGAGCAGTACTTC.

The chain carries TRBV19 and TRBJ2-1, with D possibly being TRBD2 (5 bases). From germline, CDR1 is LNHDA and CDR2 SQIVND (reference sequence). The ends were cut back, 10 bases at V and 10 bases at J, with 26 bases in the middle. The CDR3 runs to 15 residues. The CDR3 region is CATIPQSGSPGEQFF. CDR3 DNA sequence: TGTGCCACCATACCCCAGAGCGGATCTCCTGGAGAGCAGTTCTTC.

J is TRBJ2-7 and V is TRBV6-1, with D possibly matching TRBD1 (6 bases). The ends were cut back, 2 bases at V and 6 bases at J, with 11 bases in the middle. From germline, CDR1 is MNHNS and CDR2 SASEGT. This CDR3 is 13 amino acids long. CDR3 amino acids: CASSETGWGEQYF. The CDR3 nucleotides read TGTGCCAGCAGTGAAACAGGGTGGGGCGAGCAGTACTTC.

The genes are TRBV7-6 and TRBJ1-4; no definite D call. Germline CDR1 and CDR2: SGHVS and FNYEAQ. Trimming stripped 4 bases from V and 5 bases from J, with 8 bases between. This CDR3 is 13 amino acids long. CDR3 residues: CASSSGQNEKLFF. The CDR3, as DNA: TGTGCCAGCAGCTCCGGGCAGAATGAAAAACTGTTTTTT.

V gene TRBV2 combines with J gene TRBJ2-5; 7 bases match TRBD2. Germline-derived CDR1 and CDR2 are SNHLY and FYNNEI. The length of the CDR3 is 12 residues. Trimming at V came to 5 bases and at J to 3 bases, leaving 0 bases not matched to a gene. CDR3: CASSLAEETQYF. For the CDR3, the DNA is TGTGCCAGCAGTCTAGCGGAAGAGACCCAGTACTTC.

This clone showed up just a few times. CDR3 bases: TGTGCCAGCAGTGATTCGAGGGCTAGCGGAAACACCGGGGAGCTGTTTTTT. Its translation is CASSDSRASGNTGELFF. The chain uses TRBV25-1 and TRBJ2-2, with TRBD2 matching 7 bases. The germline V gene encodes CDR1 MGHDK and CDR2 SYGVNS. V gave up 3 bases and J gave up 2 bases; unmatched junction bases: 9. This CDR3 comprises 17 residues.

The CDR3 here is CASSFGTGVEAFF. The CDR3 bases are TGTGCCAGCAGCTTCGGGACGGGGGTTGAAGCTTTCTTT. The gene calls are TRBV5-4 and TRBJ1-1; a possible D gene is TRBD1 (5 bases). This CDR3 comprises 13 residues. Germline V gene sequence: CDR1 SGHNT, CDR2 YYREEE (reference sequence). Trimming cost V 2 bases and J 7 bases, with 12 bases left between them. Using reference TRBV5-4 and TRBJ1-1 for the parts outside the CDR3, the full variable domain is ETGVTQSPTHLIKTRGQQVTLRCSSQSGHNTVSWYQQALGQGPQFIFQYYREEENGRGNFPPRFSGLQFPNYSSELNVNALELDDSALYLCASSFGTGVEAFFGQGTRLTVV.

This chain connects TRBV27 to TRBJ1-2; unclear D gene. The germline gives CDR1 MNHEY, CDR2 SMNVEV (reference sequence). The CDR3 length is 15 residues. Trimming took off 4 bases at V and 1 base at J, with 13 bases between the two ends. CDR3 loop: CASSSLDGINYGYTF. DNA of the CDR3: TGTGCCAGCAGTTCCCTCGACGGGATTAACTATGGCTACACCTTC.

The chain links TRBV10-3 to TRBJ2-7; 11 bases map to TRBD1. The CDR3 totals 13 residues. After removal of 7 bases from V and 3 bases from J, the junction contained 2 bases not matched to a gene. Germline CDR1 is ENHRY and CDR2 is SYGVKD. Here the CDR3 reads CAIMGTGGYEQYF. Here the CDR3 DNA reads TGTGCCATCATGGGGACAGGGGGCTACGAGCAGTACTTC.

The chain recombines TRBV9 with TRBJ1-1; maybe TRBD1 (6 bases). V was clipped by 3 bases and J by 5 bases, with 11 bases between them. The CDR3 runs to 13 residues. The germline V gene has CDR1 SGDLS and CDR2 YYNGEE. The CDR3 protein is CASSAQGWTEAFF. The CDR3 DNA sequence: TGTGCCAGCAGCGCACAGGGTTGGACTGAAGCTTTCTTT.

The V call is TRBV5-6, the J call TRBJ2-5; 12 bases are shared with TRBD2. Germline lookup yields CDR1 SGHDT and CDR2 YYEEEE. Germline trimming cut 4 bases from V and 4 bases from J; bases unmatched to any gene: 2. The CDR3 is 14 amino acids. The CDR3 loop reads CASSQGLAGETQYF. The DNA for the CDR3 is TGTGCCAGCAGCCAGGGACTAGCGGGAGAGACCCAGTACTTC.

Turning to this clone: Germline is not matched at one junction end, which may reflect a read error. V is TRBV6-1 and J is TRBJ2-1; a weak D match, TRBD1 (6 bases). CDR1 is MNHNS and CDR2 is SASEGT in the germline V gene. The CDR3 sequence is 17 residues long. The CDR3, as DNA: TGTGCCAGCAGAGAAGCAGTGAACGTTGGGGGCGGCAATGAGCAGTTCTTC. This translates into CASREAVNVGGGNEQFF.

This clone was picked up a small number of times. The chain combines TRBV5-1 with TRBJ2-7, with D perhaps matching TRBD1 or TRBD2 (6 bases each). Trimming left V 5 bases short and J 5 bases short, with 29 bases between. Germline CDR1 SGHRS, CDR2 YFSETQ. This CDR3 comprises 18 residues. The CDR3 DNA follows: TGCGCCAGCAGGGAGAGGGACTTGTCAACACCCAAGGGGGACGAGCAGTACTTC. Amino acid sequence: CASRERDLSTPKGDEQYF.

The rearrangement uses TRBV7-6 and TRBJ2-7; 12 bases are shared with TRBD1. Germline V CDR1 and CDR2: SGHVS, FNYEAQ. The ends lost 1 base at V and 6 bases at J; junction bases unmatched: 7. This CDR3 is 16 amino acids long. CDR3 DNA sequence: TGTGCCAGCAGCTTAGTGACGGGACAGGGGGCTACCGAGCAGTACTTC. Translated, it gives CASSLVTGQGATEQYF.

The V and J genes are TRBV30 and TRBJ1-1, with no clear D. The CDR3 is 13 amino acids. V lost 2 bases to trimming and J lost 4 bases, with 11 bases between them. CDR1 is GTSNPN and CDR2 is SVGIG in the germline V gene (reference sequence). The CDR3 region has the DNA TGTGCCTGGAGTAAAAGGGTAGCCACTGAAGCTTTCTTT. Protein product: CAWSKRVATEAFF.

A single count supports this clone. This rearrangement joins TRBV10-2 to TRBJ2-7, with 9 bases lining up with TRBD1. CDR3 length equals 14 residues. The J segment lost 4 bases and the V segment lost 5 bases, leaving 6 bases of the junction unmatched. The germline V gene has CDR1 WSHSY and CDR2 SAAADI. This CDR3 is CASSRGTGIYEQYF. CDR3 bases: TGCGCCAGCAGTCGGGGGACAGGGATATACGAGCAGTACTTC.

The chain is built from TRBV11-2 and TRBJ2-7, with D hard to call. The germline CDR1 and CDR2 sequences are SGHAT and FQNNGV. This CDR3 has 12 amino acids. V lost 5 bases and J lost 4, with 9 bases in between. CDR3 coding DNA: TGTGCCAGCAGCAAAAACACGTACGAGCAGTACTTC. Encoded protein: CASSKNTYEQYF.